This TCR beta chain was sequenced in a study of CD8 T cells in ankylosing spondylitis. One entry per CDR3 protein, called by TCRdb with MiXCR from the 5' RACE reads. The sample carries 130,000 to 150,000 distinct CDR3 sequences, 7% to 9% recorded once. Ten or more counts support this clonotype. The CDR3 extends over 14 amino acids. The ends lost 4 bases at V and 8 bases at J; junction bases unmatched: 7. Germline V CDR1 and CDR2: SGHAT, FQNNGV. This receptor was obtained from a male donor with ankylosing spondylitis. Sequenced input: synovial fluid, either unsorted or a sorted T cell fraction (not recorded which). The rearrangement uses TRBV11-2 and TRBJ2-2, with TRBD1 identical over 7 bases. The CDR3 DNA reads TGTGCCAGCAGCTCCTGGACAGGCCGAGGGGAGCTGTTTTTT. Translating gives CASSSWTGRGELFF. Together with reference TRBV11-2 and TRBJ2-2, the CDR3 gives the full variable domain: EAGVAQSPRYKIIEKRQSVAFWCNPISGHATLYWYQQILGQGPKLLIQFQNNGVVDDSQLPKDRFSAERLKGVDSTLKIQPAKLEDSAVYLCASSSWTGRGELFFGEGSRLTVL.